One and the same sample provided the 14 T cell receptor beta chains below, sequenced in a study of blood T cell repertoires in COVID-19. Generated by immunoSEQ multiplex PCR, the TCRdb table keeps only in-frame clones and is missing some. The table records 65,000 to 75,000 clones, 70% to 80% of them present only once. Sequenced: peripheral blood. Receptors originate from a human donor in a cohort sampled during active COVID-19.

The chain employs TRBV30 and TRBJ2-7; 9 bases are a match to TRBD1. The trim removed 2 bases at V and 2 bases at J, leaving 4 bases unmatched. Germline loops: CDR1 GTSNPN, CDR2 SVGIG (reference sequence). This CDR3 has 14 residues. The CDR3 DNA follows: TGTGCCTGGAGTTCGGGGACAGGGACCTACGAGCAGTACTTC. It encodes CAWSSGTGTYEQYF. Using reference TRBV30 and TRBJ2-7 for the parts outside the CDR3, the full variable domain is SQTIHQWPATLVQPVGSPLSLECTVEGTSNPNLYWYRQAAGRGLQLLFYSVGIGQISSEVPQNLSASRPQDRQFILSSKKLLLSDSGFYLCAWSSGTGTYEQYFGPGTRLTVT.

The chain recombines TRBV5-6 with TRBJ2-7, with TRBD1 as a possible D gene (6 bases). The CDR3 spans 15 residues. V was trimmed by 4 bases and J by 0 bases, leaving 14 bases between them. Germline CDR1 reads SGHDT; CDR2 reads YYEEEE. In nucleotides, the CDR3 is TGTGCCAGCAGCGGTGCTGACAGGTCCTCCTACGAGCAGTACTTC. Translation gives CASSGADRSSYEQYF.

The rearrangement uses TRBV29-1 and TRBJ2-1; 10 positions match TRBD2. Germline CDR1 is SQVTM and CDR2 is ANQGSEA. V shed 6 bases, J shed 8 bases, and the junction held 7 bases outside the gene matches. CDR3 length: 13 amino acids. CDR3 DNA: TGCAGCGTACTAGCGGGAAGGAGCGATGAGCAGTTCTTC. Protein sequence: CSVLAGRSDEQFF.

The J gene is TRBJ1-5, the V gene TRBV3-1 (or the pseudogene TRBV3-2); unclear D gene. The CDR3 is made up of 12 amino acids. Germline V gene sequence: CDR1 LGHDT, CDR2 YNNKEL (reference sequence). V gave up 1 base and J gave up 6 bases, with 4 bases separating them. The DNA of the CDR3 is TGTGCCAGCAGCCAAGTCGGTCAGCCCCAGCATTTT. Protein sequence: CASSQVGQPQHF.

The V and J genes are TRBV23-1 and TRBJ2-3; D is perhaps TRBD2 (5 bases). TRBV23-1 is an open reading frame whose function is uncertain. Trimming removed 2 bases from V and 1 base from J, with 10 bases in between. This CDR3 is 15 amino acids long. The CDR3 region is CASSQRPSRTDTQYF. DNA for the CDR3: TGCGCCAGCAGTCAACGGCCTAGCCGCACAGATACGCAGTATTTT.

The sample holds a few counts of this clone. The V call is TRBV6-5, the J call TRBJ1-5; D perhaps matches TRBD1 (5 bases). Germline V gene lookup returns CDR1 MNHEY and CDR2 SVGAGI. This CDR3 spans 15 amino acids. V was cut by 4 bases and J by 0 bases, with 10 bases left in between. The CDR3 sequence is CASSLQEISNQPQHF. In DNA, the CDR3 is TGTGCCAGCAGTTTACAGGAGATTAGCAATCAGCCCCAGCATTTT.

Within the sample, this clone is medium-sized. V usage is TRBV10-1 and J usage is TRBJ2-1, with 7 bases fitting TRBD1. Germline V lookup: CDR1 WNHNN, CDR2 SYGVQD (reference sequence). This CDR3 contains 14 residues. The V gene end was trimmed by 0 bases and the J gene end by 12 bases; junction bases not matched to a gene: 8. The CDR3 DNA follows: TGCGCCAGCAGTGAGTCGACGGGGTACAGGGGGCAGTTCTTC. This codes for CASSESTGYRGQFF.

This clone showed up just a few times. The chain is built from TRBV28 and TRBJ1-6; D is uncertain. This CDR3 is 15 amino acids long. V was trimmed by 6 bases and J by 2 bases, leaving 11 bases between them. Germline CDR1 and CDR2: MDHEN and SYDVKM. CDR3 amino acids: CASSLAGPYNSPLHF. DNA for the CDR3: TGTGCCAGCAGCCTAGCGGGTCCCTATAATTCACCCCTCCACTTT.

This clone turned up a few times. The chain carries TRBV4-1 and TRBJ2-5, with a tentative D call TRBD2 (6 bases). Trimming left V 3 bases short and J 5 bases short, with 19 bases between. This CDR3 has 16 amino acids. Germline V gene sequence: CDR1 MGHRA, CDR2 YSYEKL. The CDR3 loop is CASSHADGAGRETQYF. As DNA, the CDR3 is TGCGCCAGCAGCCATGCAGACGGGGCAGGGAGGGAGACCCAGTACTTC.

The J gene is TRBJ1-2, the V gene TRBV19; the match to TRBD1 covers 7 bases. V was pared by 4 bases and J by 4 bases, with 6 bases of the junction left unmatched. This CDR3 is 14 amino acids long. Germline loops: CDR1 LNHDA, CDR2 SQIVND (reference sequence). The CDR3 nucleotides read TGTGCCAGTAGTAGGGCAGGGGGAAGCTATGGCTACACCTTC. Translation gives CASSRAGGSYGYTF.

This clone was counted between two and nine times. The chain joins TRBV5-1 to TRBJ2-7; TRBD1 matches 8 bases. V trimming: 0 bases; J trimming: 4 bases; junction bases outside the gene matches: 12. The CDR3 extends over 17 amino acids. Germline V gene sequence: CDR1 SGHRS, CDR2 YFSETQ. This CDR3 reads CASSLGAGGFMNYEQYF. CDR3 DNA: TGCGCCAGCAGCTTGGGCGCAGGGGGCTTTATGAATTACGAGCAGTACTTC.

This clone has just a few counts. V and J are TRBV3-1 (or the pseudogene TRBV3-2) and TRBJ2-5; 13 positions agree with TRBD2. J lost 0 bases, V lost 2 bases, and 3 bases had no gene match. CDR3 length: 17 residues. Germline V gene lookup returns CDR1 LGHDT and CDR2 YNNKEL (reference sequence). CDR3 protein: CASSQPGTSGNQETQYF. CDR3 in DNA: TGTGCCAGCAGCCAACCCGGGACTAGCGGGAACCAAGAGACCCAGTACTTC.

The CDR3 is CASSQNRDTVSYEQYF. The CDR3 region has the DNA TGTGCCAGCAGCCAAAACCGGGACACGGTGTCCTACGAGCAGTACTTC. The gene calls are TRBV7-8 and TRBJ2-7; D possibly corresponds to TRBD1 (6 bases). The germline gives CDR1 SGHVS, CDR2 FQNEAQ. This CDR3 is built from 16 residues. V lost 5 bases and J lost 1, with 18 bases in between.

The rearrangement uses TRBV6-5 and TRBJ1-1, with TRBD1 as a possible D gene (6 bases). This CDR3 spans 14 amino acids. The V and J ends lost 0 bases and 1 base respectively, with 6 bases between them. Germline lookup yields CDR1 MNHEY and CDR2 SVGAGI. CDR3 amino acids: CASSYSQGNTEAFF. CDR3 coding DNA: TGTGCCAGCAGTTACTCACAGGGGAACACTGAAGCTTTCTTT.